This T cell receptor beta chain was recorded in a study of T cell responses to AZD1222 COVID-19 vaccine. The study, taken as a whole, reports: Donors skewed white British and female; clonal diversity was possibly underestimated. Baseline serostatus was positive in only five to seven AZD1222 recipients. Regions 160-218 and 743-854 held dominance among vaccine-associated CD4 TCRs, which spanned spike. A reported finding is that nearly half of spike-specific TCRs target unmutated variant regions.

The method was immunoSEQ multiplex PCR; TCRdb's version includes in-frame clones alone and lacks a portion of them. The repertoire includes 150,000 to 180,000 clones, about 90% of them detected once, and 4.5% to 6% sits in the top ten. The ends were cut back, 2 bases at V and 2 bases at J, with 10 bases in the middle. Germline values: CDR1 KGHSH, CDR2 LQKENI. This CDR3 contains 14 residues. Comments on this clone: Its antigen remains unidentified.

This sequence originates from an adult in good health. Sequences were derived from peripheral blood, sampled on day 0 of MenACWY control vaccination. V gene TRBV18 combines with J gene TRBJ2-7; possibly TRBD1 for D (6 bases). In nucleotides, the CDR3 is TGTGCCAGCTCACCAAGGACAGAAGCCTACGAGCAGTACTTC. Its protein product is CASSPRTEAYEQYF. The full variable domain, completed using reference TRBV18 and TRBJ2-7, is NAGVMQNPRHLVRRRGQEARLRCSPMKGHSHVYWYRQLPEEGLKFMVYLQKENIIDESGMPKERFSAEFPKEGPSILRIQQVVRGDSAAYFCASSPRTEAYEQYFGPGTRLTVT.